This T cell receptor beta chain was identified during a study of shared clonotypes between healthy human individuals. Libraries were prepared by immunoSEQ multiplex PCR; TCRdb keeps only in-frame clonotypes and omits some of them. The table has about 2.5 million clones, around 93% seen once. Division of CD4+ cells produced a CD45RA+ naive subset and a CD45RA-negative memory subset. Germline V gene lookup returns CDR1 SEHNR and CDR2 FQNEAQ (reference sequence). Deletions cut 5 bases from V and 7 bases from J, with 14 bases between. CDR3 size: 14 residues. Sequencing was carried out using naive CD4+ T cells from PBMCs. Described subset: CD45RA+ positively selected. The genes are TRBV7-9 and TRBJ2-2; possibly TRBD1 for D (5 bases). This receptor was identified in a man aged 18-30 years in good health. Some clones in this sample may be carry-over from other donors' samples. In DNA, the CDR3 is TGTGCCAGCAGCACTCAGGGTATCAACGGGGAGCTGTTTTTT. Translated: CASSTQGINGELFF. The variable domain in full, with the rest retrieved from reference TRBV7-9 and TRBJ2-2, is DTGVSQNPRHKITKRGQNVTFRCDPISEHNRLYWYRQTLGQGPEFLTYFQNEAQLEKSRLLSDRFSAERPKGSFSTLEIQRTEQGDSAMYLCASSTQGINGELFFGEGSRLTVL.